This TCR beta chain was sequenced during a study of blood T cells in healthy people across ages. This CDR3 spans 14 amino acids. V dropped 1 base and J dropped 0 bases, with 7 bases sitting between them. Germline CDR1 reads DFQATT; CDR2 reads SNEGSKA (reference sequence). A second PCR, run for about 7 to 11 cycles, used a sample-barcoded 5' primer plus a J-beta primer mix. Every individual sample yielded 2.5 million or more paired-end reads (each containing CDR3). From the 5' RACE reads, TCRdb called clonotypes with MiXCR, one entry per CDR3 protein. This table has some 1.7 million distinct CDR3 sequences, roughly 27% appearing once. In its sample, this clonotype was seen many times.

Sample: blood. This chain uses TRBV20-1 with TRBJ2-4, with unresolved D. The TCR was taken from a woman in her 30s in good health. CDR3 in amino acids: CSARVGLAKNIQYF. CDR3 sequence (DNA): TGCAGTGCTAGAGTGGGTTTAGCCAAAAACATTCAGTACTTC.